Listed here is a single T cell receptor beta chain. Its antigen is not identified. The record originates from a study of response to subunit inactivated influenza vaccine. Findings and limits, study-wide: The authors put forward the suggestion that each seasonal influenza vaccination may bring in only a limited number of new T cells.

TCRdb analysed the RT-PCR reads with MiXCR anew, one entry per CDR3 protein. The table has hundreds of thousands of distinct CDR3 sequences, over 9.5% seen once. Germline trimming cut 0 bases from V and 3 bases from J; bases unmatched to any gene: 8. Germline V gene data show CDR1 as ENHRY and CDR2 as SYGVKD. The CDR3 has 17 residues. The rearrangement links TRBV10-3 to TRBJ1-5, with 7 bases that match TRBD1. This clonotype was sampled from a man in his fifties or sixties who received an inactivated influenza vaccine. The sample in question was PBMCs from blood, obtained on the day of vaccination. CDR3 nucleotide sequence: TGTGCCATCAGTGAGTCGAGAAGGGGGCAGGTCAATCAGCCCCAGCATTTT. Translating it yields CAISESRRGQVNQPQHF.